This paragraph reports one TCR beta chain. The data stem from a study of T-cell memory formation after mild COVID-19. One entry per CDR3 protein, called by TCRdb with MiXCR from the 5' RACE reads. The sample has approximately 150,000 distinct CDR3 sequences; roughly 14% are singletons. This sequence originates from an adult woman who had mild COVID-19 (a few samples of this study predate the infection). Cell type and time point are not known. Sequencing was done on a sample of PBMCs or a T cell subset sorted from them (not recorded which).

Here the CDR3 reads CASNGRETQYF. CDR3 bases: TGTGCCAGCAACGGGCGAGAGACCCAGTACTTC. The J gene is TRBJ2-5, the V gene TRBV6-2 or TRBV6-3; unclear D gene. Trimming left V 7 bases short and J 4 bases short, with 7 bases between. The V gene's germline CDR1 is MNHEY and CDR2 SVGEGT. The CDR3 loop spans 11 amino acids.